Listed here are 9 T cell receptor beta chains from one sample, sequenced in a study of cytomegalovirus exposure and HLA in healthy donors. A multiplex PCR was run with 60 Vbeta primers and 13 Jbeta primers. TCRdb's table, derived via immunoSEQ multiplex PCR, lists solely in-frame clones and lacks some. The sample records a few hundred thousand clones, about 80% being singletons. Sequences were obtained from PBMCs. All receptors come from a girl aged 2 to 9 in good health and CMV-seronegative.

The CDR3 reads CASSLNSGRAVTDTQYF. In DNA, the CDR3 is TGTGCCAGCAGCTTAAATAGCGGGAGGGCCGTAACAGATACGCAGTATTTT. The chain carries TRBV7-2 and TRBJ2-3; 11 nucleotides agree with TRBD2. This CDR3 contains 17 residues. Trimming cost V 2 bases and J 3 bases; bases outside gene matches: 7. From germline, CDR1 is SGHTA and CDR2 FQGNSA.

The rearrangement uses TRBV19 and TRBJ2-6; 7 bases fit TRBD2. With V trimmed by 9 bases and J by 1 base, 18 bases remained unmatched. The CDR3 loop spans 19 amino acids. The germline V gene encodes CDR1 LNHDA and CDR2 SQIVND (reference sequence). CDR3 DNA sequence: TGTGCCAGCCATCTACGAAGCGGGGCTCCGGGGTCTGGGGCCAACGTCCTGACTTTC. Its protein product is CASHLRSGAPGSGANVLTF.

CDR3 loop: CASSLARVQGLNYGYTF. CDR3 sequence (DNA): TGTGCCAGCAGCTTAGCGCGTGTCCAGGGATTGAACTATGGCTACACCTTC. The chain joins TRBV7-8 to TRBJ1-2; tentatively, D is TRBD1 (5 bases). The V end lost 0 bases, the J end lost 2 bases, and 16 bases lay between the germline ends. The CDR3 loop spans 17 amino acids. From germline, CDR1 is SGHVS and CDR2 FQNEAQ.

The rearrangement links TRBV6-6 to TRBJ1-1, with no clear D. Germline lookup yields CDR1 MNHNY and CDR2 SVGAGI (reference sequence). The V end was cut by 5 bases, the J end by 1 base, with 8 bases between. CDR3 length equals 13 residues. The CDR3 DNA is TGTGCCAGCAGTCCCGGTTCGAACACTGAAGCTTTCTTT. It specifies CASSPGSNTEAFF.

The chain carries TRBV9 and TRBJ2-3, with a possible D match to TRBD2 (6 bases). The germline CDR1 and CDR2 sequences are SGDLS and YYNGEE. The CDR3 is made up of 15 amino acids. V was trimmed by 0 bases and J by 0 bases, leaving 8 bases between them. The CDR3 is CASSVVGTSTDTQYF. The DNA for the CDR3 is TGTGCCAGCAGCGTAGTTGGGACTAGCACAGATACGCAGTATTTT.

This sequence joins TRBV30 and TRBJ1-2; D possibly corresponds to TRBD1 (6 bases). The CDR3 is 14 residues long. Trimming pared 1 base from V and 8 bases from J, leaving 17 bases between. Germline lookup yields CDR1 GTSNPN and CDR2 SVGIG (reference sequence). DNA for the CDR3: TGTGCCTGGAGTGCCGGAGGGGGGGGCGGAGGCTACACCTTC. It translates to CAWSAGGGGGGYTF.

This chain connects TRBV2 to TRBJ2-3; D unresolved. Trimming removed 7 bases from V and 0 bases from J, with 14 bases in between. CDR3 size: 15 residues. The germline CDR1 and CDR2 sequences are SNHLY and FYNNEI. The DNA for the CDR3 is TGTGCCAGCATTGCCCTCGAGACTAGCACAGATACGCAGTATTTT. Translated, it gives CASIALETSTDTQYF.

The J gene is TRBJ2-3, the V gene TRBV5-1; TRBD2 matches 10 bases. V was pared by 2 bases and J by 4 bases, with 4 bases of the junction left unmatched. This CDR3 comprises 15 residues. CDR1 and CDR2 from the germline V gene are SGHRS and YFSETQ. CDR3 nucleotide sequence: TGCGCCAGCAGCTTCTTAGCGGGGGGATCAGATACGCAGTATTTT. This sequence encodes CASSFLAGGSDTQYF.

As regards this clone: Other DNA sequences within the sample encode an identical CDR3. V and J are TRBV18 and TRBJ1-5; the D gene is possibly TRBD1 (6 bases). V lost 3 bases and J lost 3, with 9 bases in between. This CDR3 contains 14 residues. Germline V CDR1 and CDR2: KGHSH, LQKENI. The CDR3 nucleotides are TGTGCCAGCTCACCCGGACAGAACAATCAGCCCCAGCATTTT. Residues: CASSPGQNNQPQHF.